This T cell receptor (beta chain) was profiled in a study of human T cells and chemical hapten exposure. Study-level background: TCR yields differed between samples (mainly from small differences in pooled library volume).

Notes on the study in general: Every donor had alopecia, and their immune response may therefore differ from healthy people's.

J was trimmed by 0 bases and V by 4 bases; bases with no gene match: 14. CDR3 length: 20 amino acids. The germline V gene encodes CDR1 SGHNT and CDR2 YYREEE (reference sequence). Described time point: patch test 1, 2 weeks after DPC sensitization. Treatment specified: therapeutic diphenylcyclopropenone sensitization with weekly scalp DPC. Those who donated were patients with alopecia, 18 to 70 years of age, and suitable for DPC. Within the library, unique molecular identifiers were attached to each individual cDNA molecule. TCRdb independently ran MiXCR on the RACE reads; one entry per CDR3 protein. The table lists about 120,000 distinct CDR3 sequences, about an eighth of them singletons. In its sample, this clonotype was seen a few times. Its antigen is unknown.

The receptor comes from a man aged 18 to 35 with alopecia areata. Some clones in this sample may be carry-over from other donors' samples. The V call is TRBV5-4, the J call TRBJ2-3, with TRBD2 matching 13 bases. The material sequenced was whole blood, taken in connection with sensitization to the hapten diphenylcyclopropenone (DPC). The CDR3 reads CASSRAGTSGENPSTDTQYF. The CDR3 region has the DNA TGTGCCAGCAGCAGGGCCGGGACTAGCGGGGAGAACCCTAGCACAGATACGCAGTATTTT.